These T cell receptor beta chains were read from a single sample in a study of human T cells and chemical hapten exposure. MiXCR was run by TCRdb on the RACE reads, yielding one entry per CDR3 protein. This table holds 150,000 to 200,000 distinct CDR3 sequences, about 14% found once. The sequencing here drew on whole blood, taken in connection with sensitization to the hapten diphenylcyclopropenone (DPC). Receptors were obtained from a woman in her 30s with alopecia areata. Some clones in this sample may be carry-over from other donors' samples. Both conserved end residues are part of each CDR3. The order of the fields is V gene, clone size, CDR3 protein. Clone size appears in some rows only: once, few, many, or a class for an expanded clone.

V gene: TRBV7-9; clone size: NA; CDR3 protein: CASSLRAGGNTEAFF
V gene: TRBV27; clone size: few; CDR3 protein: CASRTGPNQPQHF
V gene: TRBV5-1; clone size: NA; CDR3 protein: CASSPPRPPGELFF
V gene: TRBV19; clone size: NA; CDR3 protein: CASSRGTYGYTF
V gene: TRBV11-1; clone size: NA; CDR3 protein: CASSLYGYTF
V gene: TRBV7-6; clone size: few; CDR3 protein: CASSSIGLEFNF
V gene: TRBV29-1; clone size: NA; CDR3 protein: CSVEFVETGFYEQYF
V gene: TRBV19; clone size: NA; CDR3 protein: CASSRTGNSGNTIYF
V gene: TRBV20-1; clone size: few; CDR3 protein: CSASRGRITGELFF
V gene: TRBV19; clone size: once; CDR3 protein: CASSVTGYTDTQYF
V gene: TRBV7-3; clone size: NA; CDR3 protein: CASSSGPSNSPLHF
V gene: TRBV6-5; clone size: many; CDR3 protein: CASSYSGINEQFF
V gene: TRBV10-2; clone size: many; CDR3 protein: CASSERGNYGNQPQHF
V gene: TRBV7-6; clone size: NA; CDR3 protein: CASSWDRGRTDTQYF
V gene: TRBV9; clone size: few; CDR3 protein: CASSSRGGEYNEQFF
V gene: TRBV27; clone size: NA; CDR3 protein: CASSNKGPQNGQQPQHF
V gene: TRBV12-3/TRBV12-4; clone size: few; CDR3 protein: CASSLGLGLAGGFRQETQYF
V gene: TRBV20-1; clone size: NA; CDR3 protein: CSAGPLGGGYNEQFF
V gene: TRBV20-1; clone size: NA; CDR3 protein: CSARLAGGTYEQYF
V gene: TRBV19; clone size: many; CDR3 protein: CASSIGGNNNSPLHF
V gene: TRBV7-3; clone size: few; CDR3 protein: CASSPSGGTTGELFF
V gene: TRBV28; clone size: NA; CDR3 protein: CASSFVPETQYF
V gene: TRBV4-2; clone size: NA; CDR3 protein: CASSQVGMAGTGKETQYF
V gene: TRBV28; clone size: NA; CDR3 protein: CASSRDNRNSPLHF
V gene: TRBV6-5; clone size: many; CDR3 protein: CASSTSGYQPQHF
V gene: TRBV18; clone size: few; CDR3 protein: CASSPDNSGNTEAFF
V gene: TRBV5-6; clone size: NA; CDR3 protein: CASSFMGGPANQPQHF
V gene: TRBV7-2; clone size: few; CDR3 protein: CASSFTGGTTGELFF
V gene: TRBV10-3; clone size: NA; CDR3 protein: CAISRGDYNEQFF
V gene: TRBV6-2/TRBV6-3; clone size: NA; CDR3 protein: CASNAGTGNYGYTF
V gene: TRBV12-3/TRBV12-4; clone size: few; CDR3 protein: CASSFPGEKDSPLHF